Listed here are 23 T cell receptor beta chains from one sample, sequenced in a study of human T cells and chemical hapten exposure. TCRdb redid the calling of the RACE reads with MiXCR, one entry per CDR3 protein. The sample consists of some 170,000 distinct CDR3 sequences, 25% to 30% of them appearing once. Time point noted: patch test 3, about 24 weeks after DPC sensitization. Specified treatment: therapeutic diphenylcyclopropenone sensitization with weekly scalp DPC. The sequences come from whole blood, collected in connection with sensitization to the hapten diphenylcyclopropenone (DPC). The receptors derive from a woman younger than 35 with alopecia areata. Some clones in this sample may be carry-over from other donors' samples.

The CDR3 loop is CASKLAESSTDTQYF. CDR3 DNA sequence: TGTGCCAGCAAACTAGCGGAATCTAGCACAGATACGCAGTATTTT. This chain links TRBV6-6 with TRBJ2-3, with 8 bases fitting TRBD2. The CDR3 is made up of 15 amino acids. With V trimmed by 7 bases and J by 0 bases, 6 bases remained unmatched. The germline V gene has CDR1 MNHNY and CDR2 SVGAGI (reference sequence).

V usage is TRBV7-8 and J usage is TRBJ2-7; TRBD1 is a possible D gene (6 bases). V was cut by 3 bases and J by 3 bases, with 12 bases left in between. This CDR3 has 14 amino acids. Germline CDR1 SGHVS, CDR2 FQNEAQ. CDR3 in amino acids: CASSFLGDIYEQYF. The CDR3 bases are TGTGCCAGCAGCTTTCTCGGGGACATCTACGAGCAGTACTTC.

This clonotype has a count of ten or more. J is TRBJ2-1 and V is TRBV24-1; D uncertain. Germline V lookup: CDR1 KGHDR, CDR2 SFDVKD. The CDR3 runs 15 residues. The V end was cut by 7 bases, the J end by 0 bases, with 12 bases between. The CDR3 DNA sequence: TGTGCCACCAGCCAAGACTGGAGCTCCTACAATGAGCAGTTCTTC. Its protein is CATSQDWSSYNEQFF.

Only a few counts were recorded for this clonotype. The V gene is TRBV3-1, the J gene TRBJ1-1; D is ambiguous. Trimming cost V 4 bases and J 5 bases, with 14 bases left between them. Looked up from germline, CDR1 is LGHDT and CDR2 is YNNKEL (reference sequence). This CDR3 is built from 14 residues. CDR3 amino acids: CASSPHLGGTEAFF. The CDR3 bases are TGTGCCAGCAGCCCTCATCTTGGCGGAACTGAAGCTTTCTTT.

In its sample, this clonotype was seen a few times. The chain joins TRBV10-3 to TRBJ1-2; 7 nucleotides match TRBD1. The CDR3 length is 13 residues. Losses at the gene ends were 2 bases for V and 3 bases for J; bases not matched to a gene: 0. Per the germline V gene, CDR1 is ENHRY and CDR2 is SYGVKD. The DNA of the CDR3 is TGTGCCATCAGTGAGACAGGGGACTATGGCTACACCTTC. Translated, it gives CAISETGDYGYTF.

This chain joins TRBV3-1 and TRBJ2-7; 7 nucleotides line up with TRBD1. The CDR3 contains 16 residues. From germline, CDR1 is LGHDT and CDR2 YNNKEL (reference sequence). J gave up 2 bases and V 0 bases, and 7 bases lay outside the gene matches. This CDR3 reads CASSQERTGIAYEQYF. CDR3 sequence (DNA): TGTGCCAGCAGCCAAGAGAGGACAGGCATCGCCTACGAGCAGTACTTC.

This clonotype turned up a few times. This sequence joins TRBV11-2 and TRBJ2-7, with TRBD2 as a possible D gene (6 bases). The germline CDR1 and CDR2 sequences are SGHAT and FQNNGV. The length of the CDR3 is 12 residues. The V gene lost 3 bases and the J gene lost 4 bases, with 7 bases spanning the gap. The CDR3 protein is CASSLTRYEQYF. The CDR3 region has the DNA TGTGCCAGCAGCTTGACTAGATACGAGCAGTACTTC.

This clonotype turned up a few times. In nucleotides, the CDR3 is TGTGCCAGCAGTGCAAACAGGGATATAAGGGACATTCAGTACTTC. Residues: CASSANRDIRDIQYF. The genes are TRBV27 and TRBJ2-4, with D maybe TRBD1 (6 bases). CDR1 and CDR2 from the germline V gene are MNHEY and SMNVEV (reference sequence). The ends were cut back, 5 bases at V and 8 bases at J, with 19 bases in the middle. The CDR3 totals 15 residues.

The table lists this clonotype with a few counts. The chain combines TRBV7-2 with TRBJ2-2; D gene uncertain. This CDR3 comprises 14 residues. V was trimmed by 5 bases and J by 6 bases, leaving 13 bases between them. Germline CDR1 SGHTA, CDR2 FQGNSA. The CDR3 DNA sequence: TGTGCCAGCAGCCCAGCCCTGTCCTCCGGGGAGCTGTTTTTT. Residues: CASSPALSSGELFF.

J is TRBJ2-2 and V is TRBV5-1; possible D gene TRBD2, 6 bases. This CDR3 has 16 residues. The V end lost 3 bases, the J end lost 5 bases, and 17 bases lay between the germline ends. CDR1 is SGHRS, CDR2 YFSETQ, per germline. CDR3 sequence reads: CASSSEGGRITGELFF. The CDR3 DNA is TGCGCCAGCAGCTCGGAGGGCGGAAGGATAACCGGGGAGCTGTTTTTT.

This clonotype occurred a few times. The chain is built from TRBV15 and TRBJ2-3; 8 nucleotides match TRBD2. Trimming cost V 10 bases and J 4 bases; bases outside gene matches: 13. Germline assignment: CDR1 LNHNV and CDR2 YYDKDF (reference sequence). The CDR3 is 15 residues long. CDR3 in amino acids: CAIKKGERESDTQYF. In nucleotides, the CDR3 is TGTGCCATTAAAAAGGGGGAGCGGGAGTCAGATACGCAGTATTTT. The full variable domain, rest sourced from reference TRBV15 and TRBJ2-3, is DAMVIQNPRYQVTQFGKPVTLSCSQTLNHNVMYWYQQKSSQAPKLLFHYYDKDFNNEADTPDNFQSRRPNTSFCFLDIRSPGLGDTAMYLCAIKKGERESDTQYFGPGTRLTVL.

This clonotype was detected a few times. The genes are TRBV11-2 and TRBJ2-2, with a possible D match to TRBD1 (5 bases). This CDR3 spans 17 amino acids. The germline V gene has CDR1 SGHAT and CDR2 FQNNGV. With 4 bases removed from V and 3 bases from J, the gap between germline ends came to 18 bases. The CDR3 sequence: CASSSPTVPWDTGELFF. The CDR3 bases are TGTGCCAGCAGCTCCCCGACAGTCCCTTGGGACACCGGGGAGCTGTTTTTT.

This chain connects TRBV20-1 to TRBJ1-5, with 8 nucleotides matching TRBD1. The V segment lost 5 bases and the J segment 4 bases; nucleotides outside the gene matches: 4. There are 13 residues in the CDR3. CDR1 and CDR2 (germline): DFQATT, SNEGSKA (reference sequence). The CDR3 protein is CSAPRTGNQPQHF. CDR3 DNA sequence: TGCAGTGCTCCCCGGACAGGGAATCAGCCCCAGCATTTT.

The table lists this clonotype with many counts. This chain connects TRBV11-1 to TRBJ2-1; D remains ambiguous. The germline CDR1 and CDR2 sequences are SGHAT and FQDESV (reference sequence). With 6 bases removed from V and 5 bases from J, the gap between germline ends came to 8 bases. This CDR3 region has 12 residues. The DNA for the CDR3 is TGTGCCAGCAGAGACACAAACAATGAGCAGTTCTTC. It encodes CASRDTNNEQFF.

This clonotype was seen a handful of times. The chain has TRBV20-1 and TRBJ1-5; a weak D match, TRBD1 (5 bases). CDR3 length: 16 amino acids. Between the trimmed V and J ends, which lost 6 bases and 6 bases, there was a span of 24 bases. Germline V gene data show CDR1 as DFQATT and CDR2 as SNEGSKA (reference sequence). The CDR3 nucleotides are TGCAGTGCGCCCGGACGCTGGGGGACTCTTGGTCAGCCCCAGCATTTT. It is translated as CSAPGRWGTLGQPQHF.

The chain recombines TRBV9 with TRBJ2-3, with 7 bases fitting TRBD1. V lost 0 bases, J lost 5 bases, and 6 bases stayed unmatched. This CDR3 region has 15 residues. The V gene's germline CDR1 is SGDLS and CDR2 YYNGEE. CDR3 region: CASSVATGRQDTQYF. For the CDR3, the DNA is TGTGCCAGCAGCGTAGCGACAGGGCGACAAGATACGCAGTATTTT. The variable domain in full, with the rest retrieved from reference TRBV9 and TRBJ2-3, is DSGVTQTPKHLITATGQRVTLRCSPRSGDLSVYWYQQSLDQGLQFLIQYYNGEERAKGNILERFSAQQFPDLHSELNLSSLELGDSALYFCASSVATGRQDTQYFGPGTRLTVL.

This clonotype was seen many times. The chain carries TRBV7-2 and TRBJ2-1, with a tentative D call TRBD1 (6 bases). The CDR3 runs to 15 residues. The germline V gene encodes CDR1 SGHTA and CDR2 FQGNSA. Trimming pared 4 bases from V and 4 bases from J, leaving 14 bases between. CDR3 in amino acids: CASSYAPDSYNEQFF. The CDR3 coding sequence is TGTGCCAGCAGCTATGCGCCGGACAGTTACAATGAGCAGTTCTTC. The whole variable domain, filled in from reference TRBV7-2 and TRBJ2-1, reads GAGVSQSPSNKVTEKGKDVELRCDPISGHTALYWYRQSLGQGLEFLIYFQGNSAPDKSGLPSDRFSAERTGGSVSTLTIQRTQQEDSAVYLCASSYAPDSYNEQFFGPGTRLTVL.

In this sample, this clonotype turned up once. The rearrangement joins TRBV2 to TRBJ1-5; 7 bases match TRBD1. Germline V gene sequence: CDR1 SNHLY, CDR2 FYNNEI. CDR3 length equals 13 residues. Trimming at V came to 9 bases and at J to 1 base, leaving 3 bases not matched to a gene. CDR3 residues: CASQQGSNQPQHF. The CDR3 nucleotides read TGTGCCAGTCAACAGGGGAGCAATCAGCCCCAGCATTTT.

The chain is built from TRBV28 and TRBJ2-5; 9 positions match TRBD1. Germline V gene lookup returns CDR1 MDHEN and CDR2 SYDVKM. This CDR3 is built from 17 residues. Losses at the gene ends were 3 bases for V and 5 bases for J; bases not matched to a gene: 13. The CDR3 loop reads CASSFSGPGQGSETQYF. The CDR3 nucleotides are TGTGCCAGCAGTTTCAGTGGGCCGGGACAGGGTTCGGAGACCCAGTACTTC.

The chain carries TRBV27 and TRBJ2-5, with 10 bases lining up with TRBD1. V lost 3 bases and J lost 5; bases outside the gene matches: 6. This CDR3 comprises 15 residues. Germline V gene lookup returns CDR1 MNHEY and CDR2 SMNVEV (reference sequence). CDR3 sequence: CASSFGDRGRETQYF. The CDR3 region has the DNA TGTGCCAGCAGTTTTGGGGACAGGGGACGCGAGACCCAGTACTTC.

The rearrangement joins TRBV29-1 to TRBJ2-7, with 9 bases identical to TRBD1. There are 13 residues in the CDR3. The V and J ends lost 6 bases and 7 bases, in that order; junction bases with no gene match: 10. Germline V CDR1 and CDR2: SQVTM, ANQGSEA. The CDR3: CSVAGQGLEEQYF. DNA of the CDR3: TGCAGCGTAGCCGGACAGGGGTTGGAAGAGCAGTACTTC.

This clonotype has just a few counts. One end of the junction does not line up with germline, which may come from a read error. The chain links TRBV2 to TRBJ2-4, with 10 bases lining up with TRBD1. The CDR3 runs 18 residues. The germline CDR1 and CDR2 sequences are SNHLY and FYNNEI. CDR3 DNA: TGTGGCAGCGCCCCGGGACAGGGGATGGGGATAGCCAAAAACATTCAGTACTTC. This sequence encodes CGSAPGQGMGIAKNIQYF. Based on the CDR3 plus reference TRBV2 and TRBJ2-4, the full variable domain is EPEVTQTPSHQVTQMGQEVILRCVPISNHLYFYWYRQILGQKVEFLVSFYNNEISEKSEIFDDQFSVERPDGSNFTLKIRSTKLEDSAMYFCGSAPGQGMGIAKNIQYFGAGTRLSVL.

This rearrangement joins TRBV7-3 to TRBJ2-3; D is undetermined. V lost 0 bases to trimming and J lost 5 bases, with 9 bases between them. Per germline, CDR1 SGHTA and CDR2 FQGTGA. The CDR3 contains 14 residues. This CDR3 reads CASSLTPEIDTQYF. The DNA for the CDR3 is TGTGCCAGCAGCTTAACCCCAGAAATAGATACGCAGTATTTT.